This T cell receptor beta chain was profiled in a study of blood T cell repertoires in COVID-19. Study-level background: COVID-19 samples, acute and convalescent, were from the United States, Italy and Spain. The analysed material was cDNA or gDNA that came from T cells, B-cell-depleted T cells, or PBMCs.

The table came from immunoSEQ multiplex PCR; TCRdb's copy has only in-frame clones and leaves some out. The sample has over 250,000 clones, around 90% seen once. Germline CDR1 KGHDR, CDR2 SFDVKD. Trimming pared 2 bases from V and 2 bases from J, leaving 6 bases between. The CDR3 is 14 residues long. Sequenced material: peripheral blood. This chain joins TRBV24-1 and TRBJ2-1; D call uncertain. This TCR was sampled from a woman in her fifties or sixties with COVID-19, enrolled during active disease. The CDR3 region has the DNA TGTGCCACCAGTGATTCACAAACCTACAATGAGCAGTTCTTC. It specifies CATSDSQTYNEQFF.